Listed below are T cell receptor beta chains from one sample, sequenced in a study of blood T cell repertoires in COVID-19. TCRdb's table, derived via immunoSEQ multiplex PCR, lists solely in-frame clones and lacks some. The data contain about 130,000 clones, roughly four fifths of them singletons. Sequences were obtained from peripheral blood. These TCRs come from a man in his forties with active or convalescent COVID-19. Each CDR3 is given with its conserved first and last residue. D genes are given only for firm matches. Clone size, where shown, is once, few, many, or a class for clones that have expanded.

clone size: .
V gene: TRBV23-1
J gene: TRBJ1-4
D gene: .
CDR3 DNA: TGCGCCAGCAGCCTAACAGGGAACAGGGATGAAAAACTGTTTTTT
CDR3 protein: CASSLTGNRDEKLFF

clone size: .
V gene: TRBV7-9
J gene: TRBJ2-3
D gene: .
CDR3 DNA: TGTGCCAGCAGCTTAGGAGGGAATCAGGGGACAGATACGCAGTATTTT
CDR3 protein: CASSLGGNQGTDTQYF

clone size: once
V gene: TRBV5-1
J gene: TRBJ2-7
D gene: TRBD2
CDR3 DNA: TGCGCCAGCAGCTCTACTAGCGGGGCTATGGAGCAGTACTTC
CDR3 protein: CASSSTSGAMEQYF

clone size: .
V gene: TRBV18
J gene: TRBJ1-1
D gene: .
CDR3 DNA: TGTGCCAGCTCACCCGGACTGAGGATAAACACTGAAGCTTTCTTT
CDR3 protein: CASSPGLRINTEAFF

clone size: .
V gene: TRBV3-1/TRBV3-2
J gene: TRBJ1-2
D gene: .
CDR3 DNA: TGTGCCAGCAGCCAAGACCGGGGAAGAGCCTATGGCTACACCTTC
CDR3 protein: CASSQDRGRAYGYTF

clone size: .
V gene: TRBV7-6
J gene: TRBJ2-7
D gene: TRBD1
CDR3 DNA: TGTGCCAGCAGCTCCCCGGGACAGGGATCCTACGAGCAGTACTTC
CDR3 protein: CASSSPGQGSYEQYF

clone size: .
V gene: TRBV29-1
J gene: TRBJ2-1
D gene: TRBD2
CDR3 DNA: TGCAGCGTTGCGGGTCGCGGGGGGGCCAACAATGAGCAGTTCTTC
CDR3 protein: CSVAGRGGANNEQFF

clone size: .
V gene: TRBV7-9
J gene: TRBJ1-1
D gene: .
CDR3 DNA: TGTGCCAGCAGCTTAGGGGTCGGGGGCACTGAAGCTTTCTTT
CDR3 protein: CASSLGVGGTEAFF

clone size: .
V gene: TRBV2
J gene: TRBJ1-6
D gene: .
CDR3 DNA: TGTGCCAGCAGTGAAACTGGAGCAAAAACACCCCTCCACTTT
CDR3 protein: CASSETGAKTPLHF

clone size: .
V gene: TRBV9
J gene: TRBJ2-1
D gene: .
CDR3 DNA: TGTGCCAGCAGCAGGGAGAATGAGCAGTTCTTC
CDR3 protein: CASSRENEQFF

clone size: .
V gene: TRBV7-3
J gene: TRBJ1-2
D gene: .
CDR3 DNA: TGTGCCAGCAGCCCCCACGGGAAGTCTAACTATGGCTACACCTTC
CDR3 protein: CASSPHGKSNYGYTF

clone size: .
V gene: TRBV29-1
J gene: TRBJ1-1
D gene: .
CDR3 DNA: TGCAGCTCACAGACTATGAACACTGAAGCTTTCTTT
CDR3 protein: CSSQTMNTEAFF

clone size: .
V gene: TRBV19
J gene: TRBJ1-3
D gene: .
CDR3 DNA: TGTGCCAGTAGTAGAGGAGGGACTGGAAACACCATATATTTT
CDR3 protein: CASSRGGTGNTIYF

clone size: .
V gene: TRBV19
J gene: TRBJ2-5
D gene: TRBD2
CDR3 DNA: TGTGCCAGTAGTATAGTGTCTAGCGGGGGGGCCGGAAAGACCCAGTACTTC
CDR3 protein: CASSIVSSGGAGKTQYF

clone size: .
V gene: TRBV6-1
J gene: TRBJ2-1
D gene: TRBD1
CDR3 DNA: TGTGCCAGCAGTGAACCGACAGGGGTGAACAATGAGCAGTTCTTC
CDR3 protein: CASSEPTGVNNEQFF

clone size: .
V gene: TRBV6-5
J gene: TRBJ2-7
D gene: TRBD1
CDR3 DNA: TGTGCCAGCAGTTACTCAGGGACAGCCGTAGGCTACGAGCAGTACTTC
CDR3 protein: CASSYSGTAVGYEQYF

clone size: .
V gene: TRBV4-2
J gene: TRBJ1-2
D gene: .
CDR3 DNA: TGTGCCAGCAGCCAGAAGCCACCTACTAACTATGGCTACACCTTC
CDR3 protein: CASSQKPPTNYGYTF

clone size: .
V gene: TRBV7-9
J gene: TRBJ2-2
D gene: .
CDR3 DNA: TGTGCCAGCAGCCCGGACAAGAACACCGGGGAGCTGTTTTTT
CDR3 protein: CASSPDKNTGELFF

clone size: .
V gene: TRBV3-1/TRBV3-2
J gene: TRBJ2-2
D gene: .
CDR3 DNA: TGTGCCAGCAGCCAACCGGGTAGCCTAGGCACCGGGGAGCTGTTTTTT
CDR3 protein: CASSQPGSLGTGELFF

clone size: .
V gene: TRBV30
J gene: TRBJ2-7
D gene: .
CDR3 DNA: TGTGCCTGGAGTGTACGTGGCAGGGGCGGGTACGAGCAGTACTTC
CDR3 protein: CAWSVRGRGGYEQYF

clone size: .
V gene: TRBV6-1
J gene: TRBJ1-2
D gene: .
CDR3 DNA: TGTGCCAGCAGTGAAGGCACCCGGGGCTATGGCTACACCTTC
CDR3 protein: CASSEGTRGYGYTF

clone size: .
V gene: TRBV21-1
J gene: TRBJ1-4
D gene: .
CDR3 DNA: TGTGCCAGCAGCAAAGCCAACAGGGGGCTTGAAAAACTGTTTTTT
CDR3 protein: CASSKANRGLEKLFF

clone size: once
V gene: TRBV3-1/TRBV3-2
J gene: TRBJ1-6
D gene: .
CDR3 DNA: TGTGCCAGCAGACAGAGGACACTTTCTAACTCCTATAATTCACCCCTCCACTTT
CDR3 protein: CASRQRTLSNSYNSPLHF

clone size: .
V gene: TRBV27
J gene: TRBJ1-3
D gene: .
CDR3 DNA: TGTGCCAGCAGTTTACGGGGAACAAACACCATATATTTT
CDR3 protein: CASSLRGTNTIYF

clone size: .
V gene: TRBV3-1/TRBV3-2
J gene: TRBJ2-1
D gene: .
CDR3 DNA: TGTGCCAGCAGCCGACAGGTTCGCAATGAGCAGTTCTTC
CDR3 protein: CASSRQVRNEQFF

clone size: .
V gene: TRBV2
J gene: TRBJ1-2
D gene: .
CDR3 DNA: TGTGCCAGCAGCCAGGACACCAATGGCTACACCTTC
CDR3 protein: CASSQDTNGYTF

clone size: .
V gene: TRBV19
J gene: TRBJ2-7
D gene: .
CDR3 DNA: TGTGCCAGTAGTATAGAACCGGGGATCTACGAGCAGTACTTC
CDR3 protein: CASSIEPGIYEQYF

clone size: .
V gene: TRBV2
J gene: TRBJ2-1
D gene: .
CDR3 DNA: TGTGCCAGCAGCCTTGCTGTAGGAGGGAATGAGCAGTTCTTC
CDR3 protein: CASSLAVGGNEQFF

clone size: .
V gene: TRBV9
J gene: TRBJ2-3
D gene: .
CDR3 DNA: TGTGCCAGCAGCGACGCAGGGGCGGCAGATACGCAGTATTTT
CDR3 protein: CASSDAGAADTQYF

clone size: .
V gene: TRBV2
J gene: TRBJ2-1
D gene: .
CDR3 DNA: TGTGCCAGCAAGGTTTCAGGTACCTACAATGAGCAGTTCTTC
CDR3 protein: CASKVSGTYNEQFF

clone size: .
V gene: TRBV19
J gene: TRBJ1-5
D gene: .
CDR3 DNA: TGTGCCAGTAGGAGGGTCGATCAGCCCCAGCATTTT
CDR3 protein: CASRRVDQPQHF

clone size: few
V gene: TRBV4-2
J gene: TRBJ2-1
D gene: TRBD2
CDR3 DNA: TGTGCCAGCAGCCTTGGGACTAGCGGGGGAAGGGATGAGCAGTTCTTC
CDR3 protein: CASSLGTSGGRDEQFF

clone size: .
V gene: TRBV4-1
J gene: TRBJ1-4
D gene: .
CDR3 DNA: TGCGCCAGCAGCCCCCGGGAGAGACCTGCAACTAATGAAAAACTGTTTTTT
CDR3 protein: CASSPRERPATNEKLFF

clone size: few
V gene: TRBV2
J gene: TRBJ2-5
D gene: .
CDR3 DNA: TGTGCCAGCAGTGGACAACTAGGCAGTGAGACCCAGTACTTC
CDR3 protein: CASSGQLGSETQYF

clone size: .
V gene: TRBV4-3
J gene: TRBJ1-6
D gene: .
CDR3 DNA: TGCGCCAGCAGCCAAGCGGGATCCGGGGGAGTGAGCTCCTATAATTCACCCCTCCACTTT
CDR3 protein: CASSQAGSGGVSSYNSPLHF

clone size: .
V gene: TRBV29-1
J gene: TRBJ2-6
D gene: TRBD1
CDR3 DNA: TGCAGCGTTGAAGCCCCGGGACAGCGAACCTCTGGGGCCAACGTCCTGACTTTC
CDR3 protein: CSVEAPGQRTSGANVLTF

clone size: .
V gene: TRBV6-6
J gene: TRBJ1-6
D gene: .
CDR3 DNA: TGTGCCAGCAGTCTCACCCTCCCTGGGGCGGCGAGCTCCTATAATTCACCCCTCCACTTT
CDR3 protein: CASSLTLPGAASSYNSPLHF

clone size: .
V gene: TRBV29-1
J gene: TRBJ2-3
D gene: TRBD2
CDR3 DNA: TGCAGCGTTGTGGGAGCGGGGTATGGCACAGATACGCAGTATTTT
CDR3 protein: CSVVGAGYGTDTQYF

clone size: .
V gene: TRBV5-4
J gene: TRBJ2-3
D gene: TRBD2
CDR3 DNA: TGTGCCAGCAGCTTAGCTAGCGGGGGTAACACAGATACGCAGTATTTT
CDR3 protein: CASSLASGGNTDTQYF

clone size: few
V gene: TRBV5-1
J gene: TRBJ1-3
D gene: .
CDR3 DNA: TGCGCCAGCAGCTCCGTAACAGGGCTAGCTGGAAACACCATATATTTT
CDR3 protein: CASSSVTGLAGNTIYF

clone size: .
V gene: TRBV9
J gene: TRBJ2-2
D gene: TRBD2
CDR3 DNA: TGTGCCAGCAGCTTGCTAGCGGGGCGGAACACCGGGGAGCTGTTTTTT
CDR3 protein: CASSLLAGRNTGELFF

clone size: .
V gene: TRBV7-2
J gene: TRBJ1-4
D gene: .
CDR3 DNA: TGTGCCAGCAGTCAAGCCGGGGTAACTAATGAAAAACTGTTTTTT
CDR3 protein: CASSQAGVTNEKLFF

clone size: .
V gene: TRBV7-9
J gene: TRBJ2-1
D gene: .
CDR3 DNA: TGTGCCAGCCGTGAGAGGGACTTCGCCTCAGGGGAGCAGTTCTTC
CDR3 protein: CASRERDFASGEQFF

clone size: .
V gene: TRBV2
J gene: TRBJ1-5
D gene: TRBD1
CDR3 DNA: TGTGCCAGCAGTGGGACAGGGGGTCAGAGCAATCAGCCCCAGCATTTT
CDR3 protein: CASSGTGGQSNQPQHF

clone size: .
V gene: TRBV6-1
J gene: TRBJ2-2
D gene: TRBD1
CDR3 DNA: TGTGCCAGCAGTGTTAGACAGGGGTTAAACACCGGGGAGCTGTTTTTT
CDR3 protein: CASSVRQGLNTGELFF

clone size: .
V gene: TRBV7-2
J gene: TRBJ2-5
D gene: .
CDR3 DNA: TGTGCCAGCAGCTTAGATAACACAGAAGAGACCCAGTACTTC
CDR3 protein: CASSLDNTEETQYF

clone size: .
V gene: TRBV6-5
J gene: TRBJ2-2
D gene: .
CDR3 DNA: TGTGCCTCAGGGAACACCGGGGAGCTGTTTTTT
CDR3 protein: CASGNTGELFF

clone size: .
V gene: TRBV6-2/TRBV6-3
J gene: TRBJ2-7
D gene: .
CDR3 DNA: TGTGCCAGCAGTTACTCGAATAGATACGAGCAGTACTTC
CDR3 protein: CASSYSNRYEQYF

clone size: .
V gene: TRBV7-9
J gene: TRBJ1-3
D gene: TRBD1
CDR3 DNA: TGTGCCAGCAGCATACAGGGGAAAGGTGCTGGAAACACCATATATTTT
CDR3 protein: CASSIQGKGAGNTIYF

clone size: .
V gene: TRBV4-2
J gene: TRBJ1-3
D gene: .
CDR3 DNA: TGTGCCAGCAGCCAAGGTCCTAGCTCTGGAAGCACCATATATTTT
CDR3 protein: CASSQGPSSGSTIYF

clone size: .
V gene: TRBV19
J gene: TRBJ2-3
D gene: .
CDR3 DNA: TGTGCCAGTAGTATCGGGAAGGGGGGGACAGATACGCAGTATTTT
CDR3 protein: CASSIGKGGTDTQYF

clone size: .
V gene: TRBV14
J gene: TRBJ2-7
D gene: TRBD2
CDR3 DNA: TGTGCCAGCAGCCCTCTAGCGGGCTACGAGCAGTACTTC
CDR3 protein: CASSPLAGYEQYF

clone size: .
V gene: TRBV5-1
J gene: TRBJ2-1
D gene: .
CDR3 DNA: TGCGCCAGCAGCTGGGGCGGTCGCTCGGATAATGAGCAGTTCTTC
CDR3 protein: CASSWGGRSDNEQFF

clone size: .
V gene: TRBV12-3/TRBV12-4
J gene: TRBJ2-7
D gene: .
CDR3 DNA: TGTGCCAGCAGTTTGGCAGGGAACTACGAGCAGTACTTC
CDR3 protein: CASSLAGNYEQYF

clone size: once
V gene: TRBV9
J gene: TRBJ2-1
D gene: TRBD2
CDR3 DNA: TGTGCCAGCAGCGCTCCGCTAGCGGACAATGAGCAGTTCTTC
CDR3 protein: CASSAPLADNEQFF

clone size: .
V gene: TRBV6-2/TRBV6-3
J gene: TRBJ2-1
D gene: .
CDR3 DNA: TGTGCCAGCAGTTACTCTCGTGGGGGGGGGCTAGATGAGCAGTTCTTC
CDR3 protein: CASSYSRGGGLDEQFF

clone size: .
V gene: TRBV27
J gene: TRBJ2-7
D gene: TRBD1
CDR3 DNA: TGTGCCAGCAGTTCCTACCCTCTCCGGACAGGGACCTACGAGCAGTACTTC
CDR3 protein: CASSSYPLRTGTYEQYF

clone size: once
V gene: TRBV5-1
J gene: TRBJ2-5
D gene: TRBD2
CDR3 DNA: TGCGCCAGCAGCGCCGGGACTAGCGGGTCCGAAGAGACCCAGTACTTC
CDR3 protein: CASSAGTSGSEETQYF

clone size: .
V gene: TRBV5-6
J gene: TRBJ2-1
D gene: .
CDR3 DNA: TGTGCCAGCAGCTTGTTAAGGGGTTGGCAAAATTACAATGAGCAGTTCTTC
CDR3 protein: CASSLLRGWQNYNEQFF